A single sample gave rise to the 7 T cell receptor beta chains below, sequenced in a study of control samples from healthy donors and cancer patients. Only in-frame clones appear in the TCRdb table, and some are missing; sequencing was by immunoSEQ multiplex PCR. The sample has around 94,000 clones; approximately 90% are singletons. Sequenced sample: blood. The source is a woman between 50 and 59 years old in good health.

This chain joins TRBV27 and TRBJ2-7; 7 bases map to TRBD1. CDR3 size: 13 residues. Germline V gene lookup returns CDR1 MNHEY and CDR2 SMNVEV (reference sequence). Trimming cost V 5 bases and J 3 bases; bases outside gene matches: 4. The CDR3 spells CASSPDRVYEQYF. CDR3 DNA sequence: TGTGCCAGCAGTCCAGACAGGGTCTACGAGCAGTACTTC.

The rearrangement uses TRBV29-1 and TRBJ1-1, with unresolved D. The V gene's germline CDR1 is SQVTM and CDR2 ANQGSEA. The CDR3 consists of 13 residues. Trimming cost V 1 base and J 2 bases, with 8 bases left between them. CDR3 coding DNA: TGCAGCGTTGAAGTGACGGGTAACACTGAAGCTTTCTTT. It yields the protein CSVEVTGNTEAFF. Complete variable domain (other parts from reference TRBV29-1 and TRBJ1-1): SAVISQKPSRDICQRGTSLTIQCQVDSQVTMMFWYRQQPGQSLTLIATANQGSEATYESGFVIDKFPISRPNLTFSTLTVSNMSPEDSSIYLCSVEVTGNTEAFFGQGTRLTVV.

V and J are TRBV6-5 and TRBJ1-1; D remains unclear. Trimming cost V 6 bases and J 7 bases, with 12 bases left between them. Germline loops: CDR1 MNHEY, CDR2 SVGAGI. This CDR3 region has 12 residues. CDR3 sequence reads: CASRSGLGEAFF. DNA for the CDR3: TGTGCCAGCAGGTCAGGATTGGGTGAAGCTTTCTTT.

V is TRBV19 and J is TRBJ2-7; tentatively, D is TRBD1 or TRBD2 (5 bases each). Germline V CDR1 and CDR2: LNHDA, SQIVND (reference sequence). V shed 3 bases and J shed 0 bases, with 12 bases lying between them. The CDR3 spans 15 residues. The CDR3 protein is CASSMGRGSSYEQYF. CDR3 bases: TGTGCCAGTAGTATGGGACGGGGCAGCTCCTACGAGCAGTACTTC.

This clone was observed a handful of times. The DNA of the CDR3 is TGTGCCAGCAGAGAAATTACAGGGGGCGCATGGTATGGCTACACCTTC. It translates to CASREITGGAWYGYTF. The J gene is TRBJ1-2, the V gene TRBV5-4; 9 nucleotides agree with TRBD1. This CDR3 spans 16 amino acids. Germline V gene sequence: CDR1 SGHNT, CDR2 YYREEE (reference sequence). The ends lost 5 bases at V and 5 bases at J; junction bases unmatched: 13.

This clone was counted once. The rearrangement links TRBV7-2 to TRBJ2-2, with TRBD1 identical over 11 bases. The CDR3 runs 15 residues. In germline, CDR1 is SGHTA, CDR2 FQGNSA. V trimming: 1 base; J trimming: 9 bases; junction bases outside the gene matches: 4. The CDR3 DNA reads TGTGCCAGCAGCTTAGGGACAGGGGGCATACGGGAGCTGTTTTTT. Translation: CASSLGTGGIRELFF.

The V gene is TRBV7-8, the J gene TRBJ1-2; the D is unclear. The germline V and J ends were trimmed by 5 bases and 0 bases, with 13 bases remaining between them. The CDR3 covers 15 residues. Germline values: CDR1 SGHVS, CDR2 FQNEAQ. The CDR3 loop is CASSPSGWANYGYTF. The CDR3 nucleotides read TGTGCCAGCAGCCCCTCAGGTTGGGCTAACTATGGCTACACCTTC.